This T cell receptor (beta chain) was profiled in a study of radiation and T cells in renal cell carcinoma (TCRdb year 2020). Notes on the research overall: The samples were drawn from a clinical trial, where primary renal cell carcinomas were treated with 15 Gy of stereotactic body radiation therapy and then removed by nephrectomy 4 weeks afterward. A total of 50 or so samples underwent TCR beta sequencing, made up of roughly 26 tumors and about 27 peripheral blood samples. Across all 50 or so samples, over 4,000,000 unique CDR3 nucleotide sequences encoding roughly 2,800,000 unique CDR3 amino acid sequences were identified. The paper as a whole reports these results and caveats: Dynamics of the blood repertoire were not tracked past 4 weeks after treatment. With a single-armed trial design, the study had no way to address how radiation dose or scheduling affects the TCR repertoire. Because pretreatment tumor biopsies were not available, the baseline intratumoral presence of clonotypes could not be determined. In blood, the top tumor clonotypes increased from baseline to 2 weeks after radiation and then shrank by 4 weeks, which suggests a temporary expansion of tumor-resident clones.

The label giving this sample's time point can be read as: blood 2 weeks post-SBRT. The treatment or condition label corresponds to: 15 Gy SBRT to primary tumor, nephrectomy 4 weeks later. To follow tumor-enriched clonotypes, serial peripheral blood was collected from radiation-treated patients at baseline and at 2 weeks and 4 weeks after SBRT. Renal cell carcinoma with clear cell pathology was present in all patients. The QIAamp DNA Blood Mini Kit (Qiagen) was used to prepare genomic DNA for TCR sequencing. Samples were included in the analyses only if all quality control checks were passed. About this clone itself: Its antigen remains unidentified. No qualities accompany the bases; no much larger clone lies one base away.

The CDR3 runs 13 residues from the cysteine to the phenylalanine. Of all the DNA, just the CDR3 is kept, 39 bases in frame from base 1. V and J are truncated by 3 bases and 3 bases respectively, leaving an intervening sequence of 9 bases. CDR1 and CDR2 are drawn from the germline V gene: SGHTA, FQGNSA. TCR beta libraries were generated from genomic DNA with the immunoSEQ kit, following the manufacturer's recommendations. Library preparation used a first multiplex PCR with proprietary primers, then a second PCR adding unique barcodes, with bead cleanups after each round. Each sample batch included a kit-provided positive control reaction and a negative control reaction. The final libraries were assessed on an Agilent 4200 TapeStation D1000 ScreenTape, pooled by volume, and quantified by qPCR. Sequencing ran on an Illumina NextSeq500 with a MidOutput 150-cycle cartridge, using 156 Read1 and 15 Index1 cycles with kit custom primers. The pooled library was loaded at approximately 0.99 pM, and roughly 20% PhiX control was spiked in. As for how the authors treated the data: Vendor-processed data were analyzed in R, with a clonotype defined as all T cells sharing the same CDR3 nucleotide sequence. In the clone abundance analyses, frequencies in each sample were normalized to that sample's 10,000 most abundant clones. Public T cell clones, which averaged fewer than five per sample, were removed prior to analysis. Tumor-enriched and baseline blood-enriched clonotypes were defined by at least a 32-fold difference in abundance between compartments. A beta-binomial differential abundance model was applied to find clonotypes that expanded or contracted between blood time points. Tumor-blood repertoire similarity was measured with the Baroni-Urbani and Buser coefficient, and group comparisons used two-tailed Wilcoxon tests in R. In TCRdb, the immuneACCESS table is reduced to in-frame sequences with V and J assigned. These tables do not hold every clone; where another copy was compared, an unresolved V gene accounts for under half, and the others remain unexplained. V and J calls and clone size come straight from that table; D and trimming were deduced from the DNA. Present in this sample are some 150,000 clones, roughly 86% of which were seen just once. The ten largest clones capture approximately 12% of the sample.

Here the sequenced sample was blood, taken from a patient whose treatment included radiotherapy and nephrectomy. In this chain, TRBV7-2 is recombined with TRBJ2-7; TRBD2 is a weak D gene call, 6 bases matching. This sequence originates from a woman aged 45 to 65 with renal cell carcinoma. The bases read TGTGCCAGCAGCTTGGGGGGTATCTACGAGCAGTACTTC. It codes for CASSLGGIYEQYF.